This T cell receptor (beta chain) was observed in a study of T cells after yellow fever vaccination. CDR3 length: 19 amino acids. Germline values: CDR1 SGHRS, CDR2 YFSETQ. With 3 bases removed from V and 0 bases from J, the gap between germline ends came to 21 bases. This clonotype was counted ten times or more. TCRdb redid the calling of the 5' RACE reads with MiXCR, one entry per CDR3 protein. Counted here are hundreds of thousands of distinct CDR3 sequences, approximately 3.8% occurring once; the ten biggest clones make up around 22%. The receptor comes from a man aged 18-30 years who received the YFV17D yellow fever vaccine. The sequencing here drew on PBMCs, taken on the day of the yellow fever booster vaccination. The chain links TRBV5-1 to TRBJ2-2, with D tentatively TRBD1 (7 bases). CDR3 region: CASSSEGAHLNTNTGELFF. Written as DNA, the CDR3 is TGCGCCAGCAGCTCGGAGGGGGCCCATCTCAATACGAACACCGGGGAGCTGTTTTTT. Complete variable domain (other parts from reference TRBV5-1 and TRBJ2-2): KAGVTQTPRYLIKTRGQQVTLSCSPISGHRSVSWYQQTPGQGLQFLFEYFSETQRNKGNFPGRFSGRQFSNSRSEMNVSTLELGDSALYLCASSSEGAHLNTNTGELFFGEGSRLTVL.